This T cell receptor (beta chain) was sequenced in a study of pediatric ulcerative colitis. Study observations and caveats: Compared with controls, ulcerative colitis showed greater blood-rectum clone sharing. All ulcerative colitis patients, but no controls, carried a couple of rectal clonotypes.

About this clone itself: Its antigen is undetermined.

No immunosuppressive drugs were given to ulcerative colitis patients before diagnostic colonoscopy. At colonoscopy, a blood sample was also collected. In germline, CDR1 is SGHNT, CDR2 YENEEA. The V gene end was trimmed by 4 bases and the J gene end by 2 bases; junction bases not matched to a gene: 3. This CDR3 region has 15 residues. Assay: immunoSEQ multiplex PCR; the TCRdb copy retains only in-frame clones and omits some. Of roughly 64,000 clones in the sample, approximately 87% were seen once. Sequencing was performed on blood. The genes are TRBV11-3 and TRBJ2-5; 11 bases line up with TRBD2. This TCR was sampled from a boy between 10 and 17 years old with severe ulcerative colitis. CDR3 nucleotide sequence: TGTGCCAGCAGCTCAAGACTAGCGGGACAAGAGACCCAGTACTTC. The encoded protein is CASSSRLAGQETQYF.